The rows below give T cell receptor beta chains drawn from one sample of a study of early T cells in non-severe SARS-CoV-2 infection. Using its own MiXCR run on the 5' RACE reads, TCRdb lists one record per CDR3 protein. The table includes some 50,000 distinct CDR3 sequences, approximately 10% detected once. Sequencing was performed on whole blood. The receptors originated from an adult who was a healthcare worker with PCR-confirmed SARS-CoV-2 infection or an uninfected control (not recorded which). Each CDR3 is given with its conserved first and last residue. The D gene is left open where the match is weak. The size field is filled for only some rows; it gives once, few, many or a size class.

d_gene | j_gene | abundance | v_gene | CDR3aa | CDR3nt
- | TRBJ2-7 | many | TRBV20-1 | CSARDDRNPYEQYF | TGCAGTGCTAGGGATGACAGGAACCCCTACGAGCAGTACTTC
TRBD2 | TRBJ2-7 | few | TRBV5-5 | CASSQLSGRAGEQYF | TGTGCCAGCAGCCAACTTAGCGGGAGGGCAGGCGAGCAGTACTTC
TRBD2 | TRBJ2-7 | many | TRBV20-1 | CSATGTTAYEQYF | TGCAGTGCTACCGGGACTACCGCCTACGAGCAGTACTTC
TRBD2 | TRBJ2-3 | few | TRBV29-1 | CSATGLAGIGATQYF | TGCAGCGCCACGGGACTAGCGGGGATTGGCGCTACGCAGTATTTT
TRBD1 | TRBJ2-3 | - | TRBV7-6 | CASSLLVGTGNWDTQYF | TGTGCCAGCAGCTTACTAGTTGGGACAGGGAATTGGGATACGCAGTATTTT
TRBD1 | TRBJ2-2 | many | TRBV29-1 | CSFTGGDPNTGELFF | TGCAGCTTTACAGGGGGCGACCCTAACACCGGGGAGCTGTTTTTT
- | TRBJ1-4 | many | TRBV9 | CASSVGLQNGEKLFF | TGTGCCAGCAGCGTAGGCCTCCAAAACGGTGAAAAACTGTTTTTT
- | TRBJ2-1 | many | TRBV18 | CASTGLIDNEQFF | TGTGCCAGCACGGGATTAATTGACAATGAGCAGTTCTTC
TRBD2 | TRBJ2-1 | many | TRBV29-1 | CSVEGLAGALGQFF | TGCAGCGTTGAAGGGCTAGCGGGAGCGCTAGGGCAGTTCTTC
- | TRBJ2-3 | few | TRBV20-1 | CSVGDLEADTQYF | TGCAGTGTAGGGGACCTAGAGGCAGATACGCAGTATTTT
- | TRBJ2-4 | few | TRBV7-2 | CASSLTGDIQYF | TGTGCCAGCAGCTTAACCGGGGACATTCAGTACTTC
- | TRBJ1-2 | many | TRBV20-1 | CSASFTEVNYGYTF | TGCAGTGCTAGCTTCACGGAGGTGAACTATGGCTACACCTTC
- | TRBJ1-2 | - | TRBV30 | CAWKPERSYGYTF | TGTGCCTGGAAGCCCGAAAGAAGCTATGGCTACACCTTC
- | TRBJ1-2 | - | TRBV20-1 | CSASDPLDYGYTF | TGCAGTGCTTCCGACCCATTAGACTATGGCTACACCTTC
- | TRBJ2-6 | many | TRBV30 | CAWSVPGANVLTF | TGTGCCTGGAGTGTACCTGGGGCCAACGTCCTGACTTTC
- | TRBJ2-3 | - | TRBV18 | CASSPPGVTDTQYF | TGTGCCAGCTCACCACCGGGAGTTACAGATACGCAGTATTTT
- | TRBJ2-6 | many | TRBV12-3/TRBV12-4 | CASSSSGANVLTF | TGTGCCAGCAGTTCCTCTGGGGCCAACGTCCTGACTTTC
TRBD1 | TRBJ2-3 | many | TRBV7-3 | CASSLNRGPDTQYF | TGTGCCAGCAGCTTAAACAGGGGACCAGATACGCAGTATTTT
- | TRBJ1-2 | many | TRBV2 | CASSEFGETFYGYTF | TGTGCCAGCAGTGAATTCGGGGAGACCTTCTATGGCTACACCTTC
- | TRBJ1-1 | many | TRBV11-3 | CASSPSMNTEAFF | TGTGCCAGCAGCCCATCAATGAACACTGAAGCTTTCTTT
- | TRBJ1-3 | many | TRBV29-1 | CSVVQANSGNTIYF | TGCAGCGTTGTACAGGCCAACTCTGGAAACACCATATATTTT
TRBD2 | TRBJ2-3 | once | TRBV6-5 | CASTRSFLAGSTDTQYF | TGTGCCAGCACCCGTTCTTTTTTAGCGGGCAGCACAGATACGCAGTATTTT
- | TRBJ2-7 | - | TRBV20-1 | CSATPRAGATYEQYF | TGCAGTGCCACTCCCCGGGCGGGGGCCACCTACGAGCAGTACTTC